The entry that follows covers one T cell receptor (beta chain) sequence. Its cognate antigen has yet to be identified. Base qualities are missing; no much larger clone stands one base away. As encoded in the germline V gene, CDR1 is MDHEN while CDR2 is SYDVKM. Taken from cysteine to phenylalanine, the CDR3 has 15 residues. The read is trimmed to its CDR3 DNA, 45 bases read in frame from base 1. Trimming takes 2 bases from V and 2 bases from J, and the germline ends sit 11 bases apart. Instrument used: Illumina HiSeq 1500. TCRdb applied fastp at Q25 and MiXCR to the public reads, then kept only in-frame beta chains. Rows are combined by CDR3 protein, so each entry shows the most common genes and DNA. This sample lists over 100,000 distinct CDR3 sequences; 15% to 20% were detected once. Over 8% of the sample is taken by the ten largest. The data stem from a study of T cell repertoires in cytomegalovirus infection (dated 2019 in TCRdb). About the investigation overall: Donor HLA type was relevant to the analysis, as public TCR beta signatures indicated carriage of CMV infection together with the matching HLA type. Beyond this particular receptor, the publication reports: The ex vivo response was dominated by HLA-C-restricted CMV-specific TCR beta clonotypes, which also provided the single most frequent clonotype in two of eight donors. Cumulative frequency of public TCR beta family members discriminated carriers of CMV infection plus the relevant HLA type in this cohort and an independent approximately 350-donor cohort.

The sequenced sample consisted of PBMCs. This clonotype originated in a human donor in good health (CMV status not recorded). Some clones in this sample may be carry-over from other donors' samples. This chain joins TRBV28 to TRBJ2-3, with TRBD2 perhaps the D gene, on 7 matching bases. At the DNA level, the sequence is TGTGCCAGCAGTTTAAGGCGGGGGCCCACAGATACGCAGTATTTT. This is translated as CASSLRRGPTDTQYF. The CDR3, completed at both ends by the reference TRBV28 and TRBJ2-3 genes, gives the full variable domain DVKVTQSSRYLVKRTGEKVFLECVQDMDHENMFWYRQDPGLGLRLIYFSYDVKMKEKGDIPEGYSVSREKKERFSLILESASTNQTSMYLCASSLRRGPTDTQYFGPGTRLTVL.